This T cell receptor beta chain was obtained from a study of OX40 agonist ivuxolimab in advanced cancers. About this clone itself: Its target is not known.

Study outcomes and limitations: Relative to CD4+ cells, CD8+ T cells on average had more expanded clones.

Using immunoSEQ multiplex PCR, the repertoire was profiled, and TCRdb retains in-frame clones only, with some absent. The sample lists roughly 50,000 clones, approximately 90% occurring once. CDR3 length equals 13 residues. Germline values: CDR1 SGHTA, CDR2 FQGTGA. V was cut by 3 bases and J by 4 bases, with 10 bases left in between. This sequence originates from an adult with an advanced solid tumor such as melanoma, head and neck, liver or kidney cancer. Here the sequenced sample was CD4+ or CD8+ T cells sorted from blood, taken in a trial of the OX40 agonist ivuxolimab. The chain links TRBV7-3 to TRBJ2-7; D is undetermined. The CDR3 region has the DNA TGTGCCAGCAGCTTGTTAAGGCTATACGAGCAGTACTTC. Protein product: CASSLLRLYEQYF.